A selection of T cell receptor beta chains follows, all from one sample in a study of blood T cell repertoires in COVID-19. TCRdb keeps only in-frame clones here, not all; method: immunoSEQ multiplex PCR. Among a few hundred thousand clones listed, about 85% were seen once. The sequenced sample was PBMCs or T cells enriched from blood (not recorded which). All receptors derive from a woman aged 25 to 45 who had recovered from COVID-19. Each CDR3 is given without its conserved first and last residue. The D gene is left open where the match is weak.

TRBV3-1/TRBV3-2	TRBD1	TRBJ1-5	ASSHRGLVNQPQH
TRBV5-6	TRBD1	TRBJ1-5	ASSLEGQGLRGQPQH
TRBV25-1	-	TRBJ2-7	ASRLTGGAYEQY
TRBV18	TRBD1	TRBJ1-1	ASSPKEGQVNTEAF
TRBV19	-	TRBJ2-1	ASSIRQREYNEQF
TRBV7-3	-	TRBJ1-3	ASSAGGSGNTIY
TRBV5-4	-	TRBJ1-6	ASSLGEKGSPLH
TRBV5-1	-	TRBJ1-2	ASSLGQGISGYT
TRBV12-3/TRBV12-4	-	TRBJ2-5	ASSPLGRETQY
TRBV6-6	TRBD1	TRBJ1-5	ASSLSQGARQPQH
TRBV11-3	TRBD1	TRBJ2-7	ASSLGTGAYEQY
TRBV30	-	TRBJ2-5	AWSVGYQETQY
TRBV2	TRBD2	TRBJ2-3	ASSEGLLAGGRGDTQY
TRBV7-9	-	TRBJ2-5	ASSLGTAPETQY
TRBV7-2	-	TRBJ1-1	ASSSSGGTGAF
TRBV30	-	TRBJ1-5	AWSGTRSNQPQH
TRBV3-1/TRBV3-2	TRBD1	TRBJ2-7	ASSQGRGTGISYEQY
TRBV10-1	TRBD1	TRBJ1-5	ASSEPSDRGLNQPQH
TRBV7-2	-	TRBJ1-5	ASSLASGQPQH
TRBV19	TRBD1	TRBJ1-5	ASSIYGTASNQPQH
TRBV7-2	-	TRBJ1-4	ASSLVLPGISEKLF
TRBV19	TRBD2	TRBJ2-5	ASSFLAARETQY
TRBV7-3	TRBD1	TRBJ1-2	ASSPGGLLDGYT
TRBV30	-	TRBJ2-2	AWRGDRNTGELF
TRBV19	-	TRBJ1-2	ASSPTDNYGYT
TRBV27	-	TRBJ1-1	ASSSSHQENTEAF
TRBV5-1	TRBD1	TRBJ1-6	ASSLGQGPLH
TRBV9	-	TRBJ1-1	ASSVAGNTEAF
TRBV2	-	TRBJ2-2	ASSEGRNTGELF
TRBV5-1	-	TRBJ1-6	ASSPYQGLGNSPLH
TRBV30	-	TRBJ2-3	AWSVFGRSTDTQY
TRBV4-3	TRBD1	TRBJ1-1	ASSLDRGRTEAF